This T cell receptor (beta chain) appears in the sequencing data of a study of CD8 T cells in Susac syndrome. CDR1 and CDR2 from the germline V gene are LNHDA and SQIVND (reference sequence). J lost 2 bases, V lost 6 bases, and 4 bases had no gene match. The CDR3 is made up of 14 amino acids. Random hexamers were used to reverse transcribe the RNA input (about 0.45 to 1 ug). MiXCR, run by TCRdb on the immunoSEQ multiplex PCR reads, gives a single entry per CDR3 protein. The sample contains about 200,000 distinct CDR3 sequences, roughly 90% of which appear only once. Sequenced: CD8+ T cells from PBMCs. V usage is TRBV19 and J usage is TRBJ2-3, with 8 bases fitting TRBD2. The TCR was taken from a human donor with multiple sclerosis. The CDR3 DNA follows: TGTGCCAGTAGCAATAGCGGGGCCACAGATACGCAGTATTTT. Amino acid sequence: CASSNSGATDTQYF.